These 23 T cell receptor beta chains were sequenced from one sample in a study of CD8 T cells in ankylosing spondylitis. Points from the study as a whole: Apparently characteristic of ankylosing spondylitis blood was a TCR beta motif (about eight highly homologous variants).

Their antigen targets remain unknown. TCRdb recomputed calls from the 5' RACE reads with MiXCR, one row per CDR3 protein. The sample records more than 300,000 distinct CDR3 sequences, roughly 8% being singletons. Sequencing used blood, either unsorted or a sorted T cell fraction (not recorded which). The receptors derive from a male donor with ankylosing spondylitis.

This clonotype appeared many times. This chain uses TRBV5-1 with TRBJ2-1, with D possibly being TRBD1 or TRBD2 (5 bases each). Trimming cost V 0 bases and J 4 bases, with 11 bases left between them. The CDR3 is 15 residues long. Germline V CDR1 and CDR2: SGHRS, YFSETQ. Here the CDR3 DNA reads TGCGCCAGCAGCTTGGGTAGGGGACCGTACAATGAGCAGTTCTTC. It is translated as CASSLGRGPYNEQFF.

The chain combines TRBV9 with TRBJ2-7, with a weak D call TRBD2 (6 bases). Per germline, CDR1 SGDLS and CDR2 YYNGEE. CDR3 size: 13 residues. The V end lost 4 bases, the J end lost 6 bases, and 14 bases lay between the germline ends. CDR3 nucleotide sequence: TGTGCCAGCAGCCCGGGAGAGGTCGGCGAGCAGTACTTC. It translates to CASSPGEVGEQYF. Drawing the rest from reference TRBV9 and TRBJ2-7, the complete variable domain is DSGVTQTPKHLITATGQRVTLRCSPRSGDLSVYWYQQSLDQGLQFLIQYYNGEERAKGNILERFSAQQFPDLHSELNLSSLELGDSALYFCASSPGEVGEQYFGPGTRLTVT.

The sample holds a few counts of this clonotype. The chain joins TRBV11-2 to TRBJ2-7; D perhaps matches TRBD1 (6 bases). The CDR3 contains 18 residues. The V gene's germline CDR1 is SGHAT and CDR2 FQNNGV. Trimming pared 6 bases from V and 0 bases from J, leaving 24 bases between. The CDR3 DNA sequence: TGTGCCAGCAGTCCAAGGGCCGCGGACAGCGTCTCCTCCTACGAGCAGTACTTC. Protein sequence: CASSPRAADSVSSYEQYF.

This chain uses TRBV2 with TRBJ1-5, with D possibly TRBD1 on 5 matching bases. CDR1 SNHLY and CDR2 FYNNEI come from the germline V gene. The CDR3 loop spans 15 amino acids. Trimming shortened V by 6 bases and J by 7 bases, and 19 bases separated the two germline ends. Written as DNA, the CDR3 is TGTGCCAGCAGAAGATCGGGGGACCCCGCCCAGCCCCAGCATTTT. Its protein product is CASRRSGDPAQPQHF.

Ten or more counts support this clonotype. The rearrangement links TRBV5-1 to TRBJ2-1, with a possible D match to TRBD2 (6 bases). From germline, CDR1 is SGHRS and CDR2 YFSETQ. The CDR3 runs 16 residues. The germline V and J ends were trimmed by 0 bases and 2 bases, with 12 bases remaining between them. The chain's CDR3 is CASSLGAGSAYNEQFF. In nucleotides, the CDR3 is TGCGCCAGCAGCTTGGGCGCGGGATCCGCCTACAATGAGCAGTTCTTC.

This clonotype has only a few counts. This chain connects TRBV6-2 or TRBV6-3 to TRBJ2-7; maybe TRBD1 (6 bases). This CDR3 spans 14 amino acids. Trimming took off 5 bases at V and 0 bases at J, with 11 bases between the two ends. Germline loops: CDR1 MNHEY, CDR2 SVGEGT. This CDR3 reads CASSTGQTSYEQYF. The CDR3 coding sequence is TGTGCCAGCAGTACTGGACAGACCTCCTACGAGCAGTACTTC.

Remarks on this clonotype: One junction end disagrees with the germline gene, perhaps due to a read error. J is TRBJ1-5 and V is TRBV20-1; no clear D gene. The germline V gene encodes CDR1 DFQATT and CDR2 SNEGSKA (reference sequence). The CDR3 loop spans 16 amino acids. The CDR3 protein is CCALPPLAYSNQPQHF. CDR3 bases: TGCTGTGCCTTACCCCCATTGGCCTATAGCAATCAGCCCCAGCATTTT.

The chain joins TRBV20-1 to TRBJ2-1, with D possibly being TRBD1 (6 bases). The CDR3 has 16 residues. Trimming shortened V by 1 base and J by 7 bases, and 20 bases separated the two germline ends. The germline CDR1 and CDR2 sequences are DFQATT and SNEGSKA (reference sequence). Written as DNA, the CDR3 is TGCAGTGCTAGAGCCGCCCCCGGGACACCTTCGAATGAGCAGTTCTTC. Encoded protein: CSARAAPGTPSNEQFF.

This clonotype was counted only a few times. V usage is TRBV11-2 and J usage is TRBJ2-5, with 7 bases lining up with TRBD2. The CDR3 sequence is 17 residues long. Germline loops: CDR1 SGHAT, CDR2 FQNNGV. V shed 1 base and J 5 bases; nucleotides not matched to a gene: 13. The CDR3 sequence: CASSLGRQGGDFETQYF. As DNA, the CDR3 is TGTGCCAGCAGCTTAGGCCGGCAGGGAGGGGATTTCGAGACCCAGTACTTC. The full variable domain, its missing parts supplied by reference TRBV11-2 and TRBJ2-5, is EAGVAQSPRYKIIEKRQSVAFWCNPISGHATLYWYQQILGQGPKLLIQFQNNGVVDDSQLPKDRFSAERLKGVDSTLKIQPAKLEDSAVYLCASSLGRQGGDFETQYFGPGTRLLVL.

This chain connects TRBV11-3 to TRBJ2-5; the D gene is possibly TRBD2 (6 bases). The CDR3 length is 15 residues. Germline-derived CDR1 and CDR2 are SGHNT and YENEEA. Trimming removed 1 base from V and 5 bases from J, with 14 bases in between. This CDR3 is CASSLGERVRETQYF. CDR3 nucleotide sequence: TGTGCCAGCAGCTTAGGCGAGCGGGTGCGCGAGACCCAGTACTTC.

The rearrangement joins TRBV7-9 to TRBJ2-7, with 8 nucleotides matching TRBD2. Germline V CDR1 and CDR2: SEHNR, FQNEAQ (reference sequence). This CDR3 region has 15 residues. After removal of 4 bases from V and 6 bases from J, the junction contained 11 bases not matched to a gene. The CDR3 reads CASSSRNLLAAEQYF. In nucleotides, the CDR3 is TGTGCCAGCAGCTCCCGAAACTTACTAGCGGCCGAGCAGTACTTC.

This clonotype was seen only a few times. J is TRBJ2-3 and V is TRBV12-3 or TRBV12-4; D might be TRBD2 (6 bases). This CDR3 is built from 16 residues. V dropped 2 bases and J dropped 0 bases, with 12 bases sitting between them. Written as DNA, the CDR3 is TGTGCCAGCAGTTTATCACTAGCCATTAGCACAGATACGCAGTATTTT. Amino acids: CASSLSLAISTDTQYF.

The V gene is TRBV4-2, the J gene TRBJ1-2, with 9 bases matching TRBD1. Trimming took 4 bases from V and 3 from J; bases not matched to a gene: 6. This CDR3 is built from 15 residues. Germline-derived CDR1 and CDR2 are LGHNA and YNFKEQ. Here the CDR3 DNA reads TGTGCCAGCAGCCCCCGGACAGGGGAAGACTATGGCTACACCTTC. Its translation: CASSPRTGEDYGYTF.

This clonotype was observed many times. The chain combines TRBV4-2 with TRBJ1-5; D gene ambiguous. With 4 bases removed from V and 3 bases from J, the gap between germline ends came to 13 bases. This CDR3 is built from 15 residues. CDR1 and CDR2 (germline): LGHNA, YNFKEQ. The CDR3 region is CASSRSGRDNQPQHF. The DNA of the CDR3 is TGTGCCAGCAGCCGCTCGGGCCGGGACAATCAGCCCCAGCATTTT.

At least ten counts were recorded for this clonotype. The chain joins TRBV2 to TRBJ2-1; either TRBD1 or TRBD2 may supply D (7 bases each). This CDR3 is built from 16 residues. Germline V CDR1 and CDR2: SNHLY, FYNNEI. Trimming took off 9 bases at V and 10 bases at J, with 28 bases between the two ends. The CDR3 loop reads CASQLQQGVAGGEQFF. DNA for the CDR3: TGTGCCAGTCAGCTTCAGCAGGGGGTTGCCGGGGGGGAGCAGTTCTTC.

This clonotype was picked up many times. CDR3 residues: CASSQDLASGRNEQYF. The CDR3 coding sequence is TGTGCCAGCAGCCAAGATCTGGCTAGCGGGCGGAACGAGCAGTACTTC. The genes are TRBV3-1 and TRBJ2-7, with 8 bases aligning to TRBD2. V was clipped by 0 bases and J by 5 bases; unmatched bases: 9. This CDR3 region has 16 residues. Germline V CDR1 and CDR2: LGHDT, YNNKEL (reference sequence).

J is TRBJ1-2 and V is TRBV15, with 10 bases identical to TRBD1. The CDR3 has 16 amino acids. In germline, CDR1 is LNHNV, CDR2 YYDKDF (reference sequence). V shed 4 bases and J 3 bases; nucleotides not matched to a gene: 8. The CDR3 sequence is CATSKGGTGDDYGYTF. The CDR3 DNA reads as TGTGCCACCAGCAAGGGTGGGACAGGGGATGACTATGGCTACACCTTC.

This clonotype occurred a few times. This chain joins TRBV9 and TRBJ2-2, with D possibly matching TRBD2 (6 bases). The germline CDR1 and CDR2 sequences are SGDLS and YYNGEE. The CDR3 spans 17 residues. V was clipped by 3 bases and J by 4 bases, with 19 bases between them. The CDR3 sequence: CASSAEGTPVGTGELFF. CDR3 sequence (DNA): TGTGCCAGCAGCGCAGAAGGGACTCCGGTCGGCACCGGGGAGCTGTTTTTT.

This clonotype occurred a few times. V and J are TRBV18 and TRBJ1-1, with D hard to call. This CDR3 has 15 residues. Germline V gene data show CDR1 as KGHSH and CDR2 as LQKENI. Trimming stripped 5 bases from V and 6 bases from J, with 19 bases between. This CDR3 reads CASSSEAVEKSEAFF. The CDR3 coding sequence is TGTGCCAGCTCATCGGAGGCCGTCGAGAAATCTGAAGCTTTCTTT.

V usage is TRBV4-2 and J usage is TRBJ2-1; possible D gene TRBD2, 6 bases. V lost 2 bases, J lost 9 bases, and 14 bases lay in between. This CDR3 has 14 amino acids. Per the germline V gene, CDR1 is LGHNA and CDR2 is YNFKEQ. The CDR3 reads CASSQKTRDGEQFF. CDR3 coding DNA: TGTGCCAGCAGCCAAAAGACTAGAGACGGTGAGCAGTTCTTC.

In its sample, this clonotype was seen many times. The chain is built from TRBV9 and TRBJ2-3, with 7 bases identical to TRBD1. The V gene's germline CDR1 is SGDLS and CDR2 YYNGEE. The V segment lost 5 bases and the J segment 3 bases; nucleotides outside the gene matches: 12. This CDR3 is 16 amino acids long. The CDR3 sequence is CASRPGTDILTDTQYF. The CDR3 DNA sequence: TGTGCCAGCAGGCCGGGGACAGACATTTTGACAGATACGCAGTATTTT.

This clonotype has only a few counts. J is TRBJ2-5 and V is TRBV6-5; 9 bases are shared with TRBD1. V trimming: 2 bases; J trimming: 6 bases; junction bases outside the gene matches: 7. Per germline, CDR1 MNHEY and CDR2 SVGAGI. The CDR3 is 15 amino acids. Here the CDR3 reads CASSYHTGGRKTQYF. The CDR3 coding sequence is TGTGCCAGCAGTTACCATACAGGGGGCCGAAAGACCCAGTACTTC.

The rearrangement links TRBV12-3 or TRBV12-4 to TRBJ1-2; D is unclear. The V gene lost 0 bases and the J gene lost 6 bases, with 11 bases spanning the gap. The CDR3 consists of 14 residues. The CDR3 region has the DNA TGTGCCAGCAGTTTAGCGAACGGGGTGGATGGCTACACCTTC. Translated: CASSLANGVDGYTF.